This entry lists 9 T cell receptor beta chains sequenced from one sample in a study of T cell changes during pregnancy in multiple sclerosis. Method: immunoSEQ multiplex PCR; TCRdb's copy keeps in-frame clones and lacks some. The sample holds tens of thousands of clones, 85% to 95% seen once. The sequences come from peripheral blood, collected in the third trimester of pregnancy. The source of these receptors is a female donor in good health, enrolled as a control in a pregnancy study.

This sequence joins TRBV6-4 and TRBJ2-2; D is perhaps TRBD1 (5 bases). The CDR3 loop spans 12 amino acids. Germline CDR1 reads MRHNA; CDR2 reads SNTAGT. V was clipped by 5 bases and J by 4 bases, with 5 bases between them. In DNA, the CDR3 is TGTGCCAGCAGTCAGGGCACCGGGGAGCTGTTTTTT. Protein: CASSQGTGELFF.

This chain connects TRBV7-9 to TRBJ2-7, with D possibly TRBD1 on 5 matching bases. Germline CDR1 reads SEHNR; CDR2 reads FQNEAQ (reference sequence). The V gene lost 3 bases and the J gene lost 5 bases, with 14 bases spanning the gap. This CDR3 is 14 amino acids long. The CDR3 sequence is CASSFRRGQNEQYF. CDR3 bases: TGTGCCAGCAGCTTTAGAAGGGGTCAAAACGAGCAGTACTTC.

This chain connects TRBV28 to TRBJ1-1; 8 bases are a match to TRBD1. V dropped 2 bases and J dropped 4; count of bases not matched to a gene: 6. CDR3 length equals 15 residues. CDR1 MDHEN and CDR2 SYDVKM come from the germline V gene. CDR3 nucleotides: TGTGCCAGCAGTTTACACGGACAGGGCGTCACTGAAGCTTTCTTT. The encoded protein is CASSLHGQGVTEAFF.

As DNA, the CDR3 is TGTGCCAGCAGCTCTTTTTCACTCAGGGCTGGGGACACCATATATTTT. Its translation: CASSSFSLRAGDTIYF. V and J are TRBV5-6 and TRBJ1-3, with D possibly being TRBD1 (5 bases). Trimming removed 3 bases at V and 8 bases at J, with 21 bases between. The CDR3 has 16 amino acids. Germline values: CDR1 SGHDT, CDR2 YYEEEE.

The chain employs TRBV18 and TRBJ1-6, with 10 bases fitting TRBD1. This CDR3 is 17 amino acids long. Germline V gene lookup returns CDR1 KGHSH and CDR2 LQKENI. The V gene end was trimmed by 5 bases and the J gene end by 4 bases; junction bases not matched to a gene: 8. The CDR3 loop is CASSSIEDRGYNSPLHF. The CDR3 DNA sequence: TGTGCCAGCTCATCGATAGAGGACAGGGGGTATAATTCACCCCTCCACTTT.

CDR3 in amino acids: CASSLLQAGGYTF. The CDR3, as DNA: TGTGCCAGCAGTTTACTGCAGGCGGGTGGCTACACCTTC. The chain couples TRBV28 to TRBJ1-2; D gene uncertain. In germline, CDR1 is MDHEN, CDR2 SYDVKM. V lost 2 bases to trimming and J lost 7 bases, with 11 bases between them. This CDR3 is built from 13 residues.

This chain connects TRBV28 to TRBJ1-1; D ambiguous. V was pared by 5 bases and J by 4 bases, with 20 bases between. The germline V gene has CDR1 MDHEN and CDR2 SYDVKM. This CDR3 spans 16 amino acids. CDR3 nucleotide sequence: TGTGCCAGCAGTCCTGGGAGGGAATGGGGAAGCACTGAAGCTTTCTTT. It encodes CASSPGREWGSTEAFF.

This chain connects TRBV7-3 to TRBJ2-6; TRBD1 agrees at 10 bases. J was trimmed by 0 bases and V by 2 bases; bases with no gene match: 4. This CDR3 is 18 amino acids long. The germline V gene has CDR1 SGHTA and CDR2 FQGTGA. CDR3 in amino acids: CASSLLGQGTSGANVLTF. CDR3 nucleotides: TGTGCCAGCAGCTTATTGGGACAGGGGACCTCTGGGGCCAACGTCCTGACTTTC.

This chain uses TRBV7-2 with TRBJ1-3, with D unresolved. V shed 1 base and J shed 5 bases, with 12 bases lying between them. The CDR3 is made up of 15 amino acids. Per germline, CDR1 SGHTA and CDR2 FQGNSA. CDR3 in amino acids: CASSLGAMRRNTIYF. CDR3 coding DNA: TGTGCCAGCAGCTTAGGTGCCATGAGGAGAAACACCATATATTTT.